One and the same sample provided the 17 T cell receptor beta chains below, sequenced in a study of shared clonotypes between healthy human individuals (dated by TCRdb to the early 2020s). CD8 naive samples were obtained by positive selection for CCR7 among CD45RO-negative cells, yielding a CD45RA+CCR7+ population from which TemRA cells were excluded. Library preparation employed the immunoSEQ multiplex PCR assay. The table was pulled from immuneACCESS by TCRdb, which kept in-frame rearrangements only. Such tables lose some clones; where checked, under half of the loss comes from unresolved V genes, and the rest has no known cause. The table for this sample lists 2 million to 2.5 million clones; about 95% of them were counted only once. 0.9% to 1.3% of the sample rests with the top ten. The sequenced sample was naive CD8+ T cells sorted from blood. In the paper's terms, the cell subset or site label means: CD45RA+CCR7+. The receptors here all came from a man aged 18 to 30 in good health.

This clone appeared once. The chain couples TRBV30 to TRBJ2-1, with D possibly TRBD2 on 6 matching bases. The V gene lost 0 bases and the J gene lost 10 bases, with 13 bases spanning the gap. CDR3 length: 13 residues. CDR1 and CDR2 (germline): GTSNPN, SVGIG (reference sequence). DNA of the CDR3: TGTGCCTGGAGTGTATCCGACGGAGGGGAGCAGTTCTTC. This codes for CAWSVSDGGEQFF.

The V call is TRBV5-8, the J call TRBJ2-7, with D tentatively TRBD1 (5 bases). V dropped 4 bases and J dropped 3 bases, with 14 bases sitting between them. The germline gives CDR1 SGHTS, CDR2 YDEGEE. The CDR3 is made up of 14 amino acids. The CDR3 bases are TGTGCCAGCAGCGGCAGGGCGCCTAGCTACGAGCAGTACTTC. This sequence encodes CASSGRAPSYEQYF.

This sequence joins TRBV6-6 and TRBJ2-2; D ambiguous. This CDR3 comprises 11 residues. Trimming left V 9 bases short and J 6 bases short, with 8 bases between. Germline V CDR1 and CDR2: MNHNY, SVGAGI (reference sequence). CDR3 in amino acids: CASGYSGELFF. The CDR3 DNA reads TGTGCCAGTGGCTATTCCGGGGAGCTGTTTTTT.

The CDR3 bases are TGTGCCAGCAGCTCTACAGGGAGTGGCACTGAAGCTTTCTTT. Translating gives CASSSTGSGTEAFF. V is TRBV7-9 and J is TRBJ1-1; tentative D call: TRBD1 (6 bases). Trimming stripped 4 bases from V and 4 bases from J, with 13 bases between. The CDR3 covers 14 residues. The germline CDR1 and CDR2 sequences are SEHNR and FQNEAQ (reference sequence).

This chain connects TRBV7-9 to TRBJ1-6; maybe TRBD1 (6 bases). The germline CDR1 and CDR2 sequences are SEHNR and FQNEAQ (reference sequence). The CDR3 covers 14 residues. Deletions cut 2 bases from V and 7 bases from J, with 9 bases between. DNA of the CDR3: TGTGCCAGCAGCTTAACAGGGTTAAATTCACCCCTCCACTTT. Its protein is CASSLTGLNSPLHF.

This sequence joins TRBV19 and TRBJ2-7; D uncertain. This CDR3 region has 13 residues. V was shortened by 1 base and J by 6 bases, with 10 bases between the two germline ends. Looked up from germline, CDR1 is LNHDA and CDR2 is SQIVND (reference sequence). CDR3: CASSIALGIEQYF. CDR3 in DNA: TGTGCCAGTAGTATAGCCCTTGGAATCGAGCAGTACTTC. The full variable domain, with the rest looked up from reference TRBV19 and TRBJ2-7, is DGGITQSPKYLFRKEGQNVTLSCEQNLNHDAMYWYRQDPGQGLRLIYYSQIVNDFQKGDIAEGYSVSREKKESFPLTVTSAQKNPTAFYLCASSIALGIEQYFGPGTRLTVT.

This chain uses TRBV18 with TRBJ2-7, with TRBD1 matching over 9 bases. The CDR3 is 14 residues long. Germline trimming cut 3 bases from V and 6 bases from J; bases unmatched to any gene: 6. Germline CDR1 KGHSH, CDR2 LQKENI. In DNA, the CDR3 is TGTGCCAGCTCACCCCCGGGACAGGGTAGCGAGCAGTACTTC. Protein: CASSPPGQGSEQYF.

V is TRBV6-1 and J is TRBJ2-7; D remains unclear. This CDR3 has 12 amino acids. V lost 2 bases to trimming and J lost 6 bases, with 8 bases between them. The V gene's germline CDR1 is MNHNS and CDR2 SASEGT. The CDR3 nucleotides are TGTGCCAGCAGTGAAATGGGGTCCGAGCAGTACTTC. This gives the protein CASSEMGSEQYF.

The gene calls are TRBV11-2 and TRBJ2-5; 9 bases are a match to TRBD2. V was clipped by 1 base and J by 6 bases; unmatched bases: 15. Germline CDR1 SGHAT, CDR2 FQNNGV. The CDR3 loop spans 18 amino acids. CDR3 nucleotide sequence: TGTGCCAGCAGCTTAGCCAGGGGTAGCGGGAGCCCAAACCAGACCCAGTACTTC. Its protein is CASSLARGSGSPNQTQYF.

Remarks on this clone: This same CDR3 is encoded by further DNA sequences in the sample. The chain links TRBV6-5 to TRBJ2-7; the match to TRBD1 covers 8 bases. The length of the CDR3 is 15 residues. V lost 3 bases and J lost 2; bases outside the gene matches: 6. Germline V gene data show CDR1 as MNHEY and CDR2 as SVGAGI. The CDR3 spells CASSYGQGSPYEQYF. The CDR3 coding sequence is TGTGCCAGCAGTTATGGACAGGGAAGCCCCTACGAGCAGTACTTC.

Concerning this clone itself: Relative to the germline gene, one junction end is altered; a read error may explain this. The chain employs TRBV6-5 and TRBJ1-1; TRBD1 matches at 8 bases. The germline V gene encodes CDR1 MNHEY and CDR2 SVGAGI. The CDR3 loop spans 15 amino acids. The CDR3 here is CASSYSPGGASEAFF. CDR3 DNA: TGTGCCAGCAGTTACTCGCCAGGGGGCGCATCTGAAGCTTTCTTC.

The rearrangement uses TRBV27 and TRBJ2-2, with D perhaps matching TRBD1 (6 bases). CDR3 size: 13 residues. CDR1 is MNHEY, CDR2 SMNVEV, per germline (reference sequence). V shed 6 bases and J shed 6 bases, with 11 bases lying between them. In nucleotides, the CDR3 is TGTGCCAGCAGCCTGAGGACAGCCGGGGAGCTGTTTTTT. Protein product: CASSLRTAGELFF.

CDR3 nucleotides: TGTGCCAGCAGTTTATCAGGGAAGAACACTGAAGCTTTCTTT. Translating it yields CASSLSGKNTEAFF. V is TRBV27 and J is TRBJ1-1; D not resolved. This CDR3 contains 14 residues. Germline assignment: CDR1 MNHEY and CDR2 SMNVEV (reference sequence). V shed 0 bases and J shed 1 base, with 6 bases lying between them.

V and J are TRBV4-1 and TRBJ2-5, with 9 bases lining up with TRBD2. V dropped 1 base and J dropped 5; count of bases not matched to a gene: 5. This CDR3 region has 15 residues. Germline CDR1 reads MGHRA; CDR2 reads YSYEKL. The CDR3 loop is CASSQGGGGSETQYF. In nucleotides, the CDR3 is TGCGCCAGCAGCCAAGGCGGGGGGGGTAGTGAGACCCAGTACTTC.

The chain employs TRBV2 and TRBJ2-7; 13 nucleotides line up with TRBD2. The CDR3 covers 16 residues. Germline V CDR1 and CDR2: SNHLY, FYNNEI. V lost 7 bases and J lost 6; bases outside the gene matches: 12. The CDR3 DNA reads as TGTGCCAGCACCGCCGGGACTAGCGGGAAGCTAGGCGAGCAGTACTTC. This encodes CASTAGTSGKLGEQYF. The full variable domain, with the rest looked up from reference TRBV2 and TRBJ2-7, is EPEVTQTPSHQVTQMGQEVILRCVPISNHLYFYWYRQILGQKVEFLVSFYNNEISEKSEIFDDQFSVERPDGSNFTLKIRSTKLEDSAMYFCASTAGTSGKLGEQYFGPGTRLTVT.

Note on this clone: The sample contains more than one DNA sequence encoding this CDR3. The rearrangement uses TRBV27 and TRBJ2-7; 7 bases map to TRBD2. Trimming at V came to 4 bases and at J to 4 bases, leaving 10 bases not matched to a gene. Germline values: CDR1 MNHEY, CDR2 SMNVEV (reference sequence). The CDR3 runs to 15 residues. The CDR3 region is CASSWTSGGSYEQYF. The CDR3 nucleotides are TGTGCCAGCAGTTGGACGTCGGGCGGGAGTTACGAGCAGTACTTC.

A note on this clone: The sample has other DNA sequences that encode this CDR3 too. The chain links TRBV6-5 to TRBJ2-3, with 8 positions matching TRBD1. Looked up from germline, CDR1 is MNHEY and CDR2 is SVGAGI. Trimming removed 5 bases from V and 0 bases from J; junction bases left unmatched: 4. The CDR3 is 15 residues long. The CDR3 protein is CASSLTGASTDTQYF. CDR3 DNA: TGTGCCAGCAGTCTGACAGGGGCTAGCACAGATACGCAGTATTTT.